This record covers a single T cell receptor beta chain. This clone was recorded a few times. What antigen it recognizes has not been identified. Base quality data are lacking; no much larger clone is found one base away. CDR1 and CDR2 are drawn from the germline V gene: MDHEN, SYDVKM. From cysteine to phenylalanine, the CDR3 is 14 amino acids long. Solely the CDR3 DNA is kept, with 42 bases framed from the first base. V loses 3 bases at its end and J loses 10 bases; junction bases beyond the gene matches: 9. Each donor gave one peripheral blood draw, roughly 120 mL on average, collected into heparinised tubes. A BD FACSAria II and a panel including CD45RO, CCR7, CD25, CD127, CD95 and CD27 were used to sort naive, central memory, regulatory and stem cell-like memory CD4+ T cells. Every sorted population had a purity above 95%. PBMCs were isolated right away by Lymphoprep density gradient centrifugation and were stained directly, without culture. To minimize batch effects, samples were stained and sorted in pairs, one healthy donor with one patient per experiment.

The sample comes from a study of beta chain features in type 1 diabetes (dated by TCRdb to 2017 to 2018). For the wider study: Patients and healthy donors did not differ in mean age, gender distribution, total cell number or subset yield. A total of 107,917,701 sorted cells were examined across all samples, and the number of cells per subset was strongly correlated with RNA yield. The study compared TCRB repertoires of sorted circulating CD4+ T cell subsets between recently diagnosed type 1 diabetes patients and matched healthy donors. Regulatory and stem cell-like memory subsets were isolated from only 8 patients and about eight healthy donors, whereas naive and central memory subsets came from all 30 or so donors.

The entire amount of isolated RNA was reverse transcribed using the High Capacity cDNA Reverse Transcription Kit, so the sequenced TCRB transcripts were expressed ones. Naive, central memory and regulatory T cell samples underwent deep immunoSEQ sequencing, averaging approximately 3.5 million total reads per sample. Sorted cells were lysed in RLT buffer and RNA was extracted with DNase-treated RNeasy Micro or Mini kits, depending on cell number. To prevent cross-contamination, every cell subset was processed on its own, while patient and healthy donor samples were processed together. The immunoSEQ multiplex PCR was used to amplify TCRB sequences from cDNA, generating 87-bp fragments that spanned the CDR3 region. Sequencing of the amplicons was done on the Illumina HiSeq platform. On the study's bioinformatics: PCR bias was corrected computationally using synthetic template baselines, and reads within Hamming distance 2 were collapsed, with unmergeable singletons discarded. By aligning reads against IMGT, V, D and J genes, CDR3 length, and insertions or deletions at six rearrangement sites were assigned. Within each subset, clonotype counts were normalized to sorted cell number, after which true diversity and Gini coefficients were computed with the tcR R package. The overlap coefficient, calculated on TCRB nucleotide sequences, was used to quantify repertoire sharing. Out-of-frame TCRB sequences from naive cells were analyzed as a proxy for the pre-selection repertoire. TCRdb took over this immuneACCESS table, retaining in-frame rearrangements with V and J assigned. Such tables are incomplete; in checked studies, under half of the missing clones stem from an unresolved V gene, and the remainder is unexplained. That table is the source of V, J and clone size, and D and trimming were worked out from the DNA. Across this sample there are around 650,000 clones, with roughly 12% seen only once. More than 0.095% of the sample is in the top ten clones.

Summary of the overall study and its limitations: Fewer insertions and more nucleotide deletions at VDJ recombination sites were observed in patients with type 1 diabetes, implying thymic rearrangement abnormalities. PCR might favor shorter templates, but patient and control samples were amplified and corrected together, so any skew would affect both groups equally. HLA sub-analyses involved small numbers of individuals, so any influence of HLA type on TCRB rearrangement remained unresolved. In all four CD4+ subsets, TCRB CDR3 length was moderately but significantly shorter in type 1 diabetes patients. The naive, central memory and regulatory TCRB repertoires appeared to resemble one another more closely among patients than among healthy donors. Because cDNA rather than genomic DNA was sequenced, highly expressing activated cells could have been over-represented, although no difference in activation and CD3 levels was found between groups.

Sample: naive CD4+ T cells from blood. Taken with the paper, the label for cell subset or site translates to: true naive CD4+ T cells. The V gene is TRBV28 and the J gene is TRBJ1-2; 9 middle bases align to TRBD1. The receptor was isolated from a man aged 30-40 years with type 1 diabetes. The CDR3 region: CASSFLGDRAYYTF. The DNA sequence reads TGTGCCAGCAGTTTTCTAGGGGACAGGGCTTACTACACCTTC.